The table lists the clone carrying this T cell receptor beta chain with a few counts. Its antigen is undetermined. Other DNA sequences within the sample encode an identical CDR3. What was sequenced were expressed TCRB transcripts, since all of the isolated RNA had been reverse transcribed. Produced via immunoSEQ multiplex PCR; TCRdb's table is partial and in-frame only. The data contain 400,000 or so clones, about 12% of them seen just once; the ten biggest clones take up about 0.01%. This sample is drawn from a study of beta chain features in type 1 diabetes. Germline V gene data show CDR1 as LGHNA and CDR2 as YSLEER. The CDR3 sequence is 13 residues long. V was shortened by 0 bases and J by 7 bases, with 10 bases between the two germline ends. General study points: In every one of the four CD4+ subsets, TCRB CDR3s were moderately but significantly shorter in Type 1 diabetes patients. Any role of HLA type in TCRB rearrangement remained unresolved here.

The gene calls are TRBV4-3 and TRBJ2-7, with TRBD1 as a possible D gene (6 bases). This TCR was sampled from a woman between 18 and 29 years old with type 1 diabetes. Sequenced material: naive CD4+ T cells from blood. The CDR3 DNA reads as TGCGCCAGCAGCCAAGAAGGGGGTGGGGAGCAGTACTTC. This encodes CASSQEGGGEQYF.